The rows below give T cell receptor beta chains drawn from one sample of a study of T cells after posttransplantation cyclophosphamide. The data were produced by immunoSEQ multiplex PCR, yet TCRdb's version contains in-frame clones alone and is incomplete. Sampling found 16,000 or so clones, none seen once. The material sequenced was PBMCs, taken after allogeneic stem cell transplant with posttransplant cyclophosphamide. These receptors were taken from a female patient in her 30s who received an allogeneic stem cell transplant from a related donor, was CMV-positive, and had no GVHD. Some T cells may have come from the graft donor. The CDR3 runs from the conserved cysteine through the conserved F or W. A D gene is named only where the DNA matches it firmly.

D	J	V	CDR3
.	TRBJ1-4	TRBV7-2	CASSLVGGIGEKLFF
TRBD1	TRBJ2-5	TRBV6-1	CASSDYLDRGPETQYF
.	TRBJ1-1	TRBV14	CASSQEFPGNTEAFF
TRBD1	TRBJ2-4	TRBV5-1	CASRLHGQGAVHQYF
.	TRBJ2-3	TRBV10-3	CAISETEDTQYF
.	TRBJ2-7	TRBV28	CASKTTTYEQYF
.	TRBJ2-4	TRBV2	CASSEDRLAKNIQYF
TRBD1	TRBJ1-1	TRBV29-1	CSVNRQGGHTEAFF
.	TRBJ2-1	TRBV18	CASSPPRLGQGLYNEQFF
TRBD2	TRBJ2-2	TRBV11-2	CASSLSGGYTGELFF
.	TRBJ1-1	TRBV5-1	CASSFEGWTEAFF
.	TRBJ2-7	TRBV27	CASSSTGSSYEQYF
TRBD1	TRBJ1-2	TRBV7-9	CASSLGRQGAVYGYTF
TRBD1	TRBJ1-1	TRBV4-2	CASSQGDRGLKTEAFF
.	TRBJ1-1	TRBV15	CATNPGRGMNTEAFF